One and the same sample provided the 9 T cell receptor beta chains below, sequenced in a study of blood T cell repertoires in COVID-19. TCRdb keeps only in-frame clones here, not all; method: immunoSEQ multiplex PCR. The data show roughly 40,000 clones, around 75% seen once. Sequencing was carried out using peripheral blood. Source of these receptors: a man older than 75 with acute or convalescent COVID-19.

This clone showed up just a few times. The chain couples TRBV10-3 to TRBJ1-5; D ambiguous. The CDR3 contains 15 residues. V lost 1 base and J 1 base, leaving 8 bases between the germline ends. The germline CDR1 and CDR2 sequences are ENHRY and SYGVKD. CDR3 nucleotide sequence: TGTGCCATCAGTGAGTACGGAGGGAGCAATCAGCCCCAGCATTTT. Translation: CAISEYGGSNQPQHF.

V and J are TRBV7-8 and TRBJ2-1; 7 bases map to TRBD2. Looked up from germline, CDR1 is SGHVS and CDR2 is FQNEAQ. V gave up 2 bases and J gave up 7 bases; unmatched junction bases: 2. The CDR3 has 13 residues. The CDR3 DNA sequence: TGTGCCAGCAGCTTATGGGAGGGGAATGAGCAGTTCTTC. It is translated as CASSLWEGNEQFF.

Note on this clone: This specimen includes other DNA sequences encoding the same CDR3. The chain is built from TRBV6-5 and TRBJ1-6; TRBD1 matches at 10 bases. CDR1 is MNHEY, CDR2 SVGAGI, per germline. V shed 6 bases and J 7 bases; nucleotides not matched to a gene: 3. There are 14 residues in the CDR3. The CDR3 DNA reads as TGTGCCAGCAGACGGACAGGGGGGAATTCACCCCTCCACTTT. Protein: CASRRTGGNSPLHF.

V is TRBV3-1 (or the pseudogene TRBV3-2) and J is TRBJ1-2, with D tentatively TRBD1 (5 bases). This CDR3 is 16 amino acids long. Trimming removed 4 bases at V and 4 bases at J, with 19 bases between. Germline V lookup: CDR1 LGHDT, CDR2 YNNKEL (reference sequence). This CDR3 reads CASSLRGAPNTYGYTF. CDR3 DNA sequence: TGTGCCAGCAGCCTTCGTGGGGCACCGAATACCTATGGCTACACCTTC.

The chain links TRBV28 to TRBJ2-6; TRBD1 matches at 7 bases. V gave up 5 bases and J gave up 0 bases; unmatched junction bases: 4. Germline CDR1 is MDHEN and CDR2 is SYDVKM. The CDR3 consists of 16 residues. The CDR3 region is CASSPGQVSGANVLTF. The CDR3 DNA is TGTGCCAGCAGTCCTGGACAGGTCTCTGGGGCCAACGTCCTGACTTTC.

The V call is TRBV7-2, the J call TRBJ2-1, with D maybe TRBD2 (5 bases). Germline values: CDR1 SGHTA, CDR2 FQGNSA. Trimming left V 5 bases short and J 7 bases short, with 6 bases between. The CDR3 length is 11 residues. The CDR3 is CASSRLNEQFF. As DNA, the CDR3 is TGTGCCAGCAGCCGACTAAATGAGCAGTTCTTC.

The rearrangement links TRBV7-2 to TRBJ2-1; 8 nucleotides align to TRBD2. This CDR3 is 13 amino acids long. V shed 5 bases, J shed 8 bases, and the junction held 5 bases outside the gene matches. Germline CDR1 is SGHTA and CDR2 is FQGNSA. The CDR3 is CASSLEREYEQFF. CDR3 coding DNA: TGTGCCAGCAGCCTAGAGCGGGAGTATGAGCAGTTCTTC. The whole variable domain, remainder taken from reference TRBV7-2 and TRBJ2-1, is GAGVSQSPSNKVTEKGKDVELRCDPISGHTALYWYRQSLGQGLEFLIYFQGNSAPDKSGLPSDRFSAERTGGSVSTLTIQRTQQEDSAVYLCASSLEREYEQFFGPGTRLTVL.

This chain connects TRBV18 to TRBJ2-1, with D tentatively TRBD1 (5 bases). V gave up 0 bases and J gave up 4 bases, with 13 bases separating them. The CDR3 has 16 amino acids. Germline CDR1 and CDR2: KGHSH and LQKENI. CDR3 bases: TGTGCCAGCTCACCACCGGGGCGCCTGGTTTACAATGAGCAGTTCTTC. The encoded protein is CASSPPGRLVYNEQFF.

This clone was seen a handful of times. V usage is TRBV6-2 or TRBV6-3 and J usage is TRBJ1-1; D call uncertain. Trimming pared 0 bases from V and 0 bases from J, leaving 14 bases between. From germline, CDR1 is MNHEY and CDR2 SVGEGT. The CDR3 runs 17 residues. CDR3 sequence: CASSYSRGKGMNTEAFF. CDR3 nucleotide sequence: TGTGCCAGCAGTTACTCGCGAGGGAAGGGTATGAACACTGAAGCTTTCTTT.